This entry is about one T cell receptor (beta chain). Data came from immunoSEQ multiplex PCR; TCRdb stores just in-frame clones and leaves some out. This sample yields some 1.5 million clones, of which over 95% are seen a single time; 1.2% belongs to the top ten. Per the germline V gene, CDR1 is SGHNT and CDR2 is YYREEE (reference sequence). V lost 1 base and J lost 5; bases outside the gene matches: 7. CDR3 length: 16 residues. The data belong to a study of shared clonotypes between healthy human individuals. This chain connects TRBV5-4 to TRBJ2-2, with TRBD2 matching 8 bases. The clonotype originates from a man aged 30-40 years in good health. The sample comprised naive CD4+ T cells sorted from blood. Subset in this sample: CD45RA+ positively selected. CDR3 DNA: TGTGCCAGCAGCTTGAGTAGCGGGACGAGGACCGGGGAGCTGTTTTTT. Translation: CASSLSSGTRTGELFF.